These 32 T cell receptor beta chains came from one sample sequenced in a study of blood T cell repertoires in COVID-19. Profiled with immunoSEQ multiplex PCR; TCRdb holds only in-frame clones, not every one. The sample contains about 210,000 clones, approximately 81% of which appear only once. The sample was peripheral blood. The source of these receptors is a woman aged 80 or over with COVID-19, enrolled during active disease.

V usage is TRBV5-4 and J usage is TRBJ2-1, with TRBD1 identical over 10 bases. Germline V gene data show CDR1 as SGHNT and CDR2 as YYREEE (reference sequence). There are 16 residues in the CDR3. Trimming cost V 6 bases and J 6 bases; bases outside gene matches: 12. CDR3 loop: CASILMTGGIGNEQFF. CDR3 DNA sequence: TGTGCCAGCATCCTCATGACAGGGGGCATCGGCAATGAGCAGTTCTTC.

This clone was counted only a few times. For the CDR3, the DNA is TGTGCCAGCAGCTTGGCGGGTGACCTACCGGGATCCACAGATACGCAGTATTTT. Its protein is CASSLAGDLPGSTDTQYF. The V call is TRBV5-6, the J call TRBJ2-3; D might be TRBD2 (5 bases). CDR3 size: 18 residues. Germline-derived CDR1 and CDR2 are SGHDT and YYEEEE. V gave up 0 bases and J gave up 2 bases, with 19 bases separating them.

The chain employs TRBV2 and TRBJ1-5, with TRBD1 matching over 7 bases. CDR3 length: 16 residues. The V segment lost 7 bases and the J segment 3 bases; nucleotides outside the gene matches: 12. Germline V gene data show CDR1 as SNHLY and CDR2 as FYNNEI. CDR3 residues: CASNGPLTGTNQPQHF. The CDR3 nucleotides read TGTGCCAGCAATGGACCCCTGACAGGGACCAATCAGCCCCAGCATTTT.

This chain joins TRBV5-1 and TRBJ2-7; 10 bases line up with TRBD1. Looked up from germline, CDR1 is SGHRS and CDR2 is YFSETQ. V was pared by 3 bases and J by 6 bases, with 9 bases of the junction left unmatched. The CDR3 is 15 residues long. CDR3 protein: CASSSGTGVTSEQYV. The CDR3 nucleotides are TGCGCCAGCAGCTCCGGGACAGGGGTTACGAGCGAGCAGTACGTC.

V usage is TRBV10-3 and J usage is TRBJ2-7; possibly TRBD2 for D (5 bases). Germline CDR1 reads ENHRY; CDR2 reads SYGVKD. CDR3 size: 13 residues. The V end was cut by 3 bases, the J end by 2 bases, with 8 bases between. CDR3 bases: TGTGCCATCAGTGACGGACTGACCTACGAGCAGTACGTC. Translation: CAISDGLTYEQYV.

The CDR3 DNA is TGTGCCAGCAGTTACGGAAACAGGCTCTCTGGAAACACCATATATTTT. Amino acids: CASSYGNRLSGNTIYF. The chain is built from TRBV6-5 and TRBJ1-3, with D perhaps TRBD1 (5 bases). In germline, CDR1 is MNHEY, CDR2 SVGAGI. The V gene lost 2 bases and the J gene lost 0 bases, with 11 bases spanning the gap. The CDR3 is 16 residues long.

The CDR3 reads CATSRGHGDTIYF. The DNA for the CDR3 is TGTGCCACCAGCAGAGGGCACGGAGACACCATATATTTT. This sequence joins TRBV15 and TRBJ1-3; D not resolved. V shed 1 base and J shed 8 bases, with 9 bases lying between them. Germline values: CDR1 LNHNV, CDR2 YYDKDF (reference sequence). The CDR3 spans 13 residues.

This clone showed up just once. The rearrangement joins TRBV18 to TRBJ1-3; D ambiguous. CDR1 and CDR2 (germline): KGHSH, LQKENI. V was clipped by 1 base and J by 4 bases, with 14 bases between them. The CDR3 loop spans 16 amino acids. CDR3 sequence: CASSPQYRESGNTIYF. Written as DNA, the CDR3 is TGTGCCAGCTCACCACAATACCGGGAGTCCGGAAACACCATATATTTT.

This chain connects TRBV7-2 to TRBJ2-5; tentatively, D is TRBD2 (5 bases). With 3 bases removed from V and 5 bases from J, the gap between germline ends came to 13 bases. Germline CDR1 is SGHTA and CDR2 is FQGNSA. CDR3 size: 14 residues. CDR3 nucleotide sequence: TGTGCCAGCAGCTTTTCGGGGTTCGGGGAGACCCAGTACTTC. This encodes CASSFSGFGETQYF.

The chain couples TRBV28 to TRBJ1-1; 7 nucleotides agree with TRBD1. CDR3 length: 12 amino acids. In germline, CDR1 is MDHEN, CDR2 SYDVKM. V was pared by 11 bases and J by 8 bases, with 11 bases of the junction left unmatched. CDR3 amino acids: CAVRDSIIEAFF. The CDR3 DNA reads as TGTGCCGTCCGGGACAGTATCATAGAAGCTTTCTTT.

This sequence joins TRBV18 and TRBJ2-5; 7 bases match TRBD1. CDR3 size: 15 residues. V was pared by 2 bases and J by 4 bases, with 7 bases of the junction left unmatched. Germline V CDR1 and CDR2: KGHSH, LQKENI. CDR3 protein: CASSPGEGGRETQYF. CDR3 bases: TGTGCCAGCTCACCAGGGGAAGGGGGCAGAGAGACCCAGTACTTC.

The CDR3 here is CASSPPGSRIIGELFF. CDR3 DNA sequence: TGTGCCAGCTCACCTCCAGGTTCTCGAATCATCGGGGAGCTGTTTTTT. The genes are TRBV18 and TRBJ2-2; D not resolved. The germline gives CDR1 KGHSH, CDR2 LQKENI. Trimming stripped 3 bases from V and 7 bases from J, with 18 bases between. The CDR3 sequence is 16 residues long.

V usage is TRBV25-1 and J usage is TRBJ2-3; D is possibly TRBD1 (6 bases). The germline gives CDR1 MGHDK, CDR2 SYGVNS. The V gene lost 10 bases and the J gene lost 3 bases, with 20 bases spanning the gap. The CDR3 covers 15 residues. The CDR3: CATTGPGSLTDTQYF. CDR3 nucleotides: TGTGCCACCACAGGGCCGGGGTCACTAACAGATACGCAGTATTTT.

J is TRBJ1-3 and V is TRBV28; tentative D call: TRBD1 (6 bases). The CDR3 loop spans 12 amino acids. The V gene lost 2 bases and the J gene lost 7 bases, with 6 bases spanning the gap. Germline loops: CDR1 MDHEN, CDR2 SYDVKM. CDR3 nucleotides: TGTGCCAGCAGTTTACAGGGGAACACCATATATTTT. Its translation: CASSLQGNTIYF.

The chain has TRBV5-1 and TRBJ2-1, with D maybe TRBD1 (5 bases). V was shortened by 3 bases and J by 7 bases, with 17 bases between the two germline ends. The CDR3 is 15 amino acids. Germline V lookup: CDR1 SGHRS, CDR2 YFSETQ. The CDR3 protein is CASSSQGSLSNEQFF. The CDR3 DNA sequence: TGCGCCAGCAGCTCTCAGGGTTCCCTGAGTAATGAGCAGTTCTTC.

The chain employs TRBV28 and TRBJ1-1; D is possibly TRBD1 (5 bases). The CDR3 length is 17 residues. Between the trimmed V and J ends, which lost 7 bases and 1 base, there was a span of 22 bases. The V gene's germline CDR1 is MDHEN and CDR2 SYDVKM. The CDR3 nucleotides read TGTGCCAGCATCCTCCCGATCCGAGGGAGGGGGAACACTGAAGCTTTCTTT. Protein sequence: CASILPIRGRGNTEAFF.

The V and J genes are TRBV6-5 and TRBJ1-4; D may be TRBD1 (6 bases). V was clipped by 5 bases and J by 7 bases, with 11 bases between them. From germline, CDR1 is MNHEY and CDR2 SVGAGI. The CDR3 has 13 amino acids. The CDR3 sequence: CASSRGLVEKLFF. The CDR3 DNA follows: TGTGCCAGCAGTAGGGGGTTGGTTGAAAAACTGTTTTTT.

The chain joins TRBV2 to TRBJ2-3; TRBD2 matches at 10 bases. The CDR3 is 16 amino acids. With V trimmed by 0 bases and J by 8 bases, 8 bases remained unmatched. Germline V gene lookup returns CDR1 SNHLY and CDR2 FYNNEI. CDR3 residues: CASSEAVAGGAVTQYF. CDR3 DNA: TGTGCCAGCAGTGAAGCGGTAGCGGGGGGTGCGGTTACGCAGTATTTT.

The CDR3 coding sequence is TGTGCCAGCAGTTTAGCGGGCACTAGGAATGAGCAGTTCTTC. It yields the protein CASSLAGTRNEQFF. This chain connects TRBV28 to TRBJ2-1, with a tentative D call TRBD2 (5 bases). V was cut by 2 bases and J by 7 bases, with 12 bases left in between. The CDR3 runs to 14 residues. Per the germline V gene, CDR1 is MDHEN and CDR2 is SYDVKM. Variable domain in full (rest from reference TRBV28 and TRBJ2-1): DVKVTQSSRYLVKRTGEKVFLECVQDMDHENMFWYRQDPGLGLRLIYFSYDVKMKEKGDIPEGYSVSREKKERFSLILESASTNQTSMYLCASSLAGTRNEQFFGPGTRLTVL.

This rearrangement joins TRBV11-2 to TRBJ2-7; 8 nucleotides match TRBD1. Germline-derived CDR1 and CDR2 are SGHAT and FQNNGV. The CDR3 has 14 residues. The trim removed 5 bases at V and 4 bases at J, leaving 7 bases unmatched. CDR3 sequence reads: CASSKQGELYEQYF. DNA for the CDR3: TGTGCCAGCAGCAAACAGGGGGAACTGTACGAGCAGTACTTC.

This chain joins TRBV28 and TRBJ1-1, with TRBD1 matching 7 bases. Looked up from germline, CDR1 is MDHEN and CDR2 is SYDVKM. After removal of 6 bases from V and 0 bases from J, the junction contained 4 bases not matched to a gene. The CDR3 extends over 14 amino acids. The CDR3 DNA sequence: TGTGCCAGCAGACCGGGACAGCTGAACACTGAAGCTTTCTTT. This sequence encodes CASRPGQLNTEAFF.

In nucleotides, the CDR3 is TGTGCCAGTAGTATCGGACAGGGCGTTAACTATGGCTACACCTTC. It codes for CASSIGQGVNYGYTF. This chain links TRBV19 with TRBJ1-2; TRBD1 matches 8 bases. Looked up from germline, CDR1 is LNHDA and CDR2 is SQIVND (reference sequence). J lost 1 base, V lost 3 bases, and 4 bases had no gene match. This CDR3 region has 15 residues.

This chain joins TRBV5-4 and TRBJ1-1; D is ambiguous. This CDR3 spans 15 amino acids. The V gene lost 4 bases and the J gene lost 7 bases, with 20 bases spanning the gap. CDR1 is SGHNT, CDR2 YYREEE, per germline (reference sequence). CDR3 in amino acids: CASSAPPGGNVEAFF. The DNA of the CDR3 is TGTGCCAGCAGCGCCCCCCCTGGAGGGAACGTTGAAGCTTTCTTT.

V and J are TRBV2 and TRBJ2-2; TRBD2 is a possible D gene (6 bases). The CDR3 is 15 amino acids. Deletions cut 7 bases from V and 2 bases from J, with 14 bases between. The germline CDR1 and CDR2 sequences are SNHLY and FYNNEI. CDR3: CASTGGALNTGELFF. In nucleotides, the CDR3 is TGTGCCAGCACAGGCGGGGCCCTTAACACCGGGGAGCTGTTTTTT.

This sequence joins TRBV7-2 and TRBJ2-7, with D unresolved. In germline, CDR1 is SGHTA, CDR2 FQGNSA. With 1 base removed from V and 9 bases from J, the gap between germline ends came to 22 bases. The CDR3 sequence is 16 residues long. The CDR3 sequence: CASSLGQNVLLRGQYF. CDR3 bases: TGTGCCAGCAGCTTAGGCCAAAACGTGCTCCTACGAGGGCAGTACTTC. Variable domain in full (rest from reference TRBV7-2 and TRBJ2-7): GAGVSQSPSNKVTEKGKDVELRCDPISGHTALYWYRQSLGQGLEFLIYFQGNSAPDKSGLPSDRFSAERTGGSVSTLTIQRTQQEDSAVYLCASSLGQNVLLRGQYFGPGTRLTVT.

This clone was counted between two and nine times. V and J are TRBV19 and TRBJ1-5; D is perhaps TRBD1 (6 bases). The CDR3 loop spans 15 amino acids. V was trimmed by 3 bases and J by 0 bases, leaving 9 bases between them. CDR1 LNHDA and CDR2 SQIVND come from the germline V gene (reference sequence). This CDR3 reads CASSIGQLSNQPQHF. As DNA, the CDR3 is TGTGCCAGTAGTATCGGACAGCTTAGCAATCAGCCCCAGCATTTT.

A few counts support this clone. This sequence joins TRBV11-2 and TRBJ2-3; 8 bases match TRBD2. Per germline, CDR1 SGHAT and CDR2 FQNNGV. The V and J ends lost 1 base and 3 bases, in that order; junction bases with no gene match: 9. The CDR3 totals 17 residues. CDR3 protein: CASSLGSGGAGTDTQYF. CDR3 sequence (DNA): TGTGCCAGCAGCTTAGGATCCGGGGGGGCGGGGACAGATACGCAGTATTTT. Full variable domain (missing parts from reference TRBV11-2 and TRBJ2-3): EAGVAQSPRYKIIEKRQSVAFWCNPISGHATLYWYQQILGQGPKLLIQFQNNGVVDDSQLPKDRFSAERLKGVDSTLKIQPAKLEDSAVYLCASSLGSGGAGTDTQYFGPGTRLTVL.

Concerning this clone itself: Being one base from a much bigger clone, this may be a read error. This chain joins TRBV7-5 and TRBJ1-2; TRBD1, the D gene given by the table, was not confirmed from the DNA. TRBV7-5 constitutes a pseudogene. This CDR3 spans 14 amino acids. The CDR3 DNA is TGTGCCAGAACAACGCGACAGGGGGGAAGGGGCTACACCTTC. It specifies CARTTRQGGRGYTF.

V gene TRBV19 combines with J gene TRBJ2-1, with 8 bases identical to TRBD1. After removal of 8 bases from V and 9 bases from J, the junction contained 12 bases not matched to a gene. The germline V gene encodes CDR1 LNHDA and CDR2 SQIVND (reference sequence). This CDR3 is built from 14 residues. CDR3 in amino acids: CASVDRGMVGEQFF. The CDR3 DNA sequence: TGTGCCAGTGTTGACAGGGGAATGGTCGGTGAGCAGTTCTTC.

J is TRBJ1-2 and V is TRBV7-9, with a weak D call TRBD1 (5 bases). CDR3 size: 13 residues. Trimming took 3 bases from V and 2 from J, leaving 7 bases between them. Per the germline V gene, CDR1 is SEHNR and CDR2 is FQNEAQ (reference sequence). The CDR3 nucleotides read TGTGCCAGCAGCTTTGGACAAAACTATGGCTACACCTTC. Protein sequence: CASSFGQNYGYTF. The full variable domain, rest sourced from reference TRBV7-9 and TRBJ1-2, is DTGVSQNPRHKITKRGQNVTFRCDPISEHNRLYWYRQTLGQGPEFLTYFQNEAQLEKSRLLSDRFSAERPKGSFSTLEIQRTEQGDSAMYLCASSFGQNYGYTFGSGTRLTVV.

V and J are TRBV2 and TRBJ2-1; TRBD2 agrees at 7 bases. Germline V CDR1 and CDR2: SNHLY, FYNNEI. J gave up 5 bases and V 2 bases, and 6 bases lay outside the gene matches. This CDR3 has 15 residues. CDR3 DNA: TGTGCCAGCAGTGAAACCGGACTAGGAAACAATGAGCAGTTCTTC. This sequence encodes CASSETGLGNNEQFF.

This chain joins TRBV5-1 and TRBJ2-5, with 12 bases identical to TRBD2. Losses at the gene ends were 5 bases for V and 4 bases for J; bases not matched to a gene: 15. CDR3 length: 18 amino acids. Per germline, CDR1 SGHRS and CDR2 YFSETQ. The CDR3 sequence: CASSPKSASGGAGETQYF. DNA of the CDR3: TGCGCCAGCAGTCCGAAGAGTGCTAGCGGGGGGGCGGGAGAGACCCAGTACTTC.